This T cell receptor (beta chain) emerged from a study of blood T cell repertoires in COVID-19. Using immunoSEQ multiplex PCR, the repertoire was profiled, and TCRdb retains in-frame clones only, with some absent. The sample has approximately 200,000 clones, about 90% seen once; the top ten hold about 3.5%. Trimming pared 7 bases from V and 5 bases from J, leaving 14 bases between. CDR1 and CDR2 (germline): SQVTM, ANQGSEA. There are 12 residues in the CDR3. Cohort placement rested on clinical history that participants reported themselves. People in the exposed group encountered a COVID-19 case within 2 weeks before entering the study.

This sequence originates from a woman in her thirties who had been exposed to COVID-19. V usage is TRBV29-1 and J usage is TRBJ1-2, with D possibly matching TRBD1 (5 bases). Input material: PBMCs or T cells enriched from blood (not recorded which). The CDR3 sequence: CSAAQGRYGYTF. The CDR3 DNA reads as TGCAGCGCCGCTCAGGGCCGGTATGGCTACACCTTC.